The 20 T cell receptor beta chains listed next were all sequenced from one sample in a study of T cells in Graves' hyperthyroidism and ophthalmopathy. The investigators amplified TCR beta CDR3 regions from RNA transcripts. An initial round of RT-PCR targeting the TCR CDR3 relied on the HTBI primer set. TCRdb analysed the multiplex PCR reads with MiXCR anew, one entry per CDR3 protein. The sample carries 450,000 to 650,000 distinct CDR3 sequences, roughly 17% recorded once. The sequencing sample was made of blood. The receptors were gathered from a woman aged 18-29 years with Graves' ophthalmopathy.

Worth noting for this clonotype: A much larger clone lies one base from this, so it may be a read error. Lacking the conserved final phenylalanine or tryptophan, this CDR3 likely reflects a read error. The chain is built from TRBV7-9 and TRBJ2-3, with D hard to call. Trimming stripped 2 bases from V and 0 bases from J, with 6 bases between. The CDR3 has 14 residues. CDR1 is SEHNR and CDR2 is FQNEAQ in the germline V gene (reference sequence). CDR3 coding DNA: TGTGCCAGCAGCTTATCTCGAAGCACAGATACGCAGTATTCT. Protein: CASSLSRSTDTQYS.

The V call is TRBV2, the J call TRBJ2-4; D is unresolved. The V end lost 3 bases, the J end lost 8 bases, and 8 bases lay between the germline ends. Germline loops: CDR1 SNHLY, CDR2 FYNNEI. This CDR3 comprises 12 residues. CDR3 coding DNA: TGTGCCAGCAGTGAGGGGTTAGACATTCAGTACTTC. This translates into CASSEGLDIQYF.

This clonotype has ten or more counts. This sequence joins TRBV27 and TRBJ2-5; 7 nucleotides align to TRBD2. This CDR3 comprises 16 residues. Germline V gene lookup returns CDR1 MNHEY and CDR2 SMNVEV (reference sequence). With V trimmed by 2 bases and J by 2 bases, 8 bases remained unmatched. The CDR3 protein is CASSLRREWEQETQYF. In DNA form, the CDR3 reads TGTGCCAGCAGTTTACGGCGGGAGTGGGAACAAGAGACCCAGTACTTC.

This clonotype was detected ten times or more. As DNA, the CDR3 is TGCAGTGCTGAGAACACCGGGGAGCTGTTTTTT. It translates to CSAENTGELFF. The chain has TRBV20-1 and TRBJ2-2; D unresolved. Trimming cost V 5 bases and J 1 base, with 2 bases left between them. CDR3 length: 11 residues. CDR1 is DFQATT and CDR2 is SNEGSKA in the germline V gene (reference sequence).

This clonotype was recorded at least ten times. The chain employs TRBV11-2 and TRBJ2-7; 8 bases line up with TRBD2. The trim removed 5 bases at V and 2 bases at J, leaving 5 bases unmatched. The CDR3 runs 14 residues. Per germline, CDR1 SGHAT and CDR2 FQNNGV. Written as DNA, the CDR3 is TGTGCCAGCAGCGTACTAGCGGCAACCTACGAGCAGTACTTC. Translated, it gives CASSVLAATYEQYF.

In its sample, this clonotype was seen many times. The rearrangement uses TRBV14 and TRBJ2-1; D unclear. V was pared by 3 bases and J by 9 bases, with 12 bases between. Germline assignment: CDR1 SGHDN and CDR2 FVKESK. This CDR3 is built from 13 residues. Written as DNA, the CDR3 is TGTGCCAGCAGCCACCCAACTACGACTGAGCAGTTCTTC. Encoded protein: CASSHPTTTEQFF.

The gene calls are TRBV7-2 and TRBJ1-5; 7 positions agree with TRBD1. The germline V gene has CDR1 SGHTA and CDR2 FQGNSA. This CDR3 region has 15 residues. Trimming cost V 1 base and J 4 bases; bases outside gene matches: 4. CDR3 nucleotide sequence: TGTGCCAGCAGCTTAGACGGACAGGAAAATCAGCCCCAGCATTTT. Translation gives CASSLDGQENQPQHF.

Many counts were recorded for this clonotype. The gene calls are TRBV28 and TRBJ2-7; 7 positions match TRBD1. This CDR3 contains 16 residues. The V segment lost 5 bases and the J segment 2 bases; nucleotides outside the gene matches: 12. CDR1 is MDHEN and CDR2 is SYDVKM in the germline V gene. The CDR3: CASSATPGDSAYEQYF. The DNA for the CDR3 is TGTGCCAGCAGTGCCACCCCTGGGGACAGCGCCTACGAGCAGTACTTC.

This clonotype was found many times. The chain links TRBV28 to TRBJ2-5, with D possibly being TRBD1 (6 bases). V was pared by 2 bases and J by 2 bases, with 9 bases between. Looked up from germline, CDR1 is MDHEN and CDR2 is SYDVKM. The CDR3 is 14 amino acids. CDR3 DNA sequence: TGTGCCAGCAGTTTACAGGGGCGGCAAGAGACCCAGTACTTC. It encodes CASSLQGRQETQYF. Full variable domain (rest looked up from reference TRBV28 and TRBJ2-5): DVKVTQSSRYLVKRTGEKVFLECVQDMDHENMFWYRQDPGLGLRLIYFSYDVKMKEKGDIPEGYSVSREKKERFSLILESASTNQTSMYLCASSLQGRQETQYFGPGTRLLVL.

V gene TRBV20-1 combines with J gene TRBJ2-1, with 12 bases fitting TRBD2. CDR1 and CDR2 from the germline V gene are DFQATT and SNEGSKA (reference sequence). Trimming cost V 0 bases and J 4 bases; bases outside gene matches: 1. The CDR3 runs to 15 residues. CDR3 region: CSARELAGGYNEQFF. CDR3 bases: TGCAGTGCTAGAGAACTAGCGGGGGGATACAATGAGCAGTTCTTC.

This clonotype was seen a few times. CDR3 sequence reads: CATSQIHMDEQYF. In nucleotides, the CDR3 is TGTGCCACCAGTCAGATACATATGGACGAGCAGTACTTC. This chain joins TRBV15 and TRBJ2-7; D gene uncertain. The CDR3 runs to 13 residues. Germline V gene data show CDR1 as LNHNV and CDR2 as YYDKDF (reference sequence). V was trimmed by 6 bases and J by 5 bases, leaving 14 bases between them. Looking up the rest from reference TRBV15 and TRBJ2-7 gives the full variable domain: DAMVIQNPRYQVTQFGKPVTLSCSQTLNHNVMYWYQQKSSQAPKLLFHYYDKDFNNEADTPDNFQSRRPNTSFCFLDIRSPGLGDTAMYLCATSQIHMDEQYFGPGTRLTVT.

This clonotype was seen many times. V is TRBV7-2 and J is TRBJ1-1; the D gene is possibly TRBD1 (6 bases). Germline V gene sequence: CDR1 SGHTA, CDR2 FQGNSA. The ends were cut back, 7 bases at V and 1 base at J, with 13 bases in the middle. There are 14 residues in the CDR3. Written as DNA, the CDR3 is TGTGCCAGCACCGAGCAGGGGCAGAACACTGAAGCTTTCTTT. Translated, it gives CASTEQGQNTEAFF.

This clonotype was found many times. The chain is built from TRBV27 and TRBJ2-5; a possible D gene is TRBD1 (7 bases). Germline V CDR1 and CDR2: MNHEY, SMNVEV (reference sequence). Deletions cut 2 bases from V and 4 bases from J, with 11 bases between. This CDR3 region has 14 residues. CDR3: CASSLDREAETQYF. CDR3 bases: TGTGCCAGCAGTTTAGACAGGGAGGCAGAGACCCAGTACTTC.

The sample holds many counts of this clonotype. The rearrangement uses TRBV3-1 and TRBJ1-1; D not certain. The CDR3 runs to 12 residues. Trimming left V 1 base short and J 9 bases short, with 9 bases between. Germline V gives CDR1 LGHDT, CDR2 YNNKEL (reference sequence). The CDR3 is CASSQGISQAFF. CDR3 nucleotides: TGTGCCAGCAGCCAAGGAATATCCCAAGCTTTCTTT.

This clonotype has a count of ten or more. The chain is built from TRBV20-1 and TRBJ2-3, with D unresolved. Trimming stripped 0 bases from V and 4 bases from J, with 14 bases between. Germline V gene lookup returns CDR1 DFQATT and CDR2 SNEGSKA (reference sequence). The CDR3 contains 15 residues. The CDR3 is CSARDRRSSADTQYF. The CDR3 coding sequence is TGCAGTGCTAGAGATCGGCGGAGTTCCGCAGATACGCAGTATTTT.

In its sample, this clonotype was seen many times. This chain links TRBV7-2 with TRBJ1-1; 7 bases fit TRBD1. Germline V gene sequence: CDR1 SGHTA, CDR2 FQGNSA. The CDR3 is 14 amino acids. V lost 2 bases and J lost 1; bases outside the gene matches: 1. CDR3 residues: CASSLNRGNTEAFF. The CDR3 DNA reads TGTGCCAGCAGCTTAAACAGGGGGAACACTGAAGCTTTCTTT.

The V gene is TRBV7-8, the J gene TRBJ1-2; no definite D call. The CDR3 consists of 13 residues. CDR1 SGHVS and CDR2 FQNEAQ come from the germline V gene. V was clipped by 1 base and J by 5 bases, with 8 bases between them. The CDR3 DNA reads TGTGCCAGCAGCTTAGGTCCCGGGTATGGCTACACCTTC. Amino acids: CASSLGPGYGYTF.

This clonotype was recorded many times. This chain connects TRBV12-3 or TRBV12-4 to TRBJ2-7; either TRBD1 or TRBD2 may supply D (5 bases each). CDR3 length: 12 residues. Trimming took off 3 bases at V and 9 bases at J, with 12 bases between the two ends. CDR3 region: CASSFRDRVQYF. The CDR3 DNA reads TGTGCCAGCAGTTTTCGGGACCGAGTGCAGTACTTC.

CDR3 protein: CSRGQREQFF. CDR3 bases: TGCAGCAGGGGGCAGCGTGAGCAGTTCTTC. J is TRBJ2-1 and V is TRBV20-1; TRBD1 agrees at 8 bases. CDR3 length: 10 residues. Germline CDR1 and CDR2: DFQATT and SNEGSKA (reference sequence).

The chain recombines TRBV20-1 with TRBJ1-5, with D unresolved. Germline values: CDR1 DFQATT, CDR2 SNEGSKA (reference sequence). V was trimmed by 5 bases and J by 5 bases, leaving 7 bases between them. CDR3 length equals 11 residues. CDR3 coding DNA: TGCAGTGCTTCCGTTTATCAGCCCCAGCATTTT. This gives the protein CSASVYQPQHF.